This section outlines one T cell receptor (beta chain) sequence together with its context. Assignment of participants to cohorts was predicated upon participant-reported clinical history. CDR3 length equals 16 residues. V lost 1 base to trimming and J lost 4 bases; unmatched junction nucleotides: 8. Germline assignment: CDR1 LGHNA and CDR2 YSLEER. This sample stems from a study of blood T cell repertoires in COVID-19. TCRdb keeps only in-frame clones here, not all; method: immunoSEQ multiplex PCR. The sample lists about 180,000 clones, 88% occurring once. The V call is TRBV4-3, the J call TRBJ1-1; TRBD1 agrees at 8 bases. The origin of this receptor is a woman between 18 and 29 years old who had recovered from COVID-19. Sequenced input: PBMCs or T cells enriched from blood (not recorded which). CDR3 DNA sequence: TGCGCCAGCAGCCAAGGGACAGGGTTTGGGAGCACTGAAGCTTTCTTT. Its translation: CASSQGTGFGSTEAFF.